These 6 T cell receptor beta chains originate from one sample sequenced in a study of regulatory T cells in long-lasting Graves disease. As to time point: newly diagnosed GD, antithyroid drugs for less than 3 months. PBMC-extracted RNA yielded the TCR library. HTBI primers from iRepertoire and Arm-PCR of CDR3 regions yielded the TCR beta libraries. TCRdb fed the multiplex PCR reads into MiXCR, producing one record per CDR3 protein. The table shows 440,000 or so distinct CDR3 sequences, with about 16% occurring only once. The sample was also linked to a second study, of T cells in Graves' hyperthyroidism and ophthalmopathy.

The material was peripheral blood mononuclear cells (PBMCs), obtained at new diagnosis, from a patient treated with antithyroid drugs. Receptor source: a woman aged 25 to 39 with Graves disease.

This clonotype was seen ten or more times. The chain has TRBV20-1 and TRBJ2-7; D gene ambiguous. Between the trimmed V and J ends, which lost 1 base and 3 bases, there was a span of 16 bases. This CDR3 region has 15 residues. CDR1 is DFQATT and CDR2 is SNEGSKA in the germline V gene (reference sequence). This CDR3 reads CSARGSSTPSYEQYF. The CDR3 DNA reads TGCAGTGCTAGAGGGAGTAGTACTCCAAGCTACGAGCAGTACTTC.

There are many counts of this clonotype. The gene calls are TRBV5-5 and TRBJ2-7; perhaps TRBD2 as D (5 bases). Germline V gives CDR1 SGHKS, CDR2 YYEKEE (reference sequence). The CDR3 runs to 12 residues. V lost 6 bases and J lost 0, with 7 bases in between. The DNA for the CDR3 is TGTGCCAGCAAACGGGACTCCTACGAGCAGTACTTC. Amino acid sequence: CASKRDSYEQYF.

The chain carries TRBV5-8 and TRBJ2-6; D may be TRBD1 (5 bases). The germline CDR1 and CDR2 sequences are SGHTS and YDEGEE. V was cut by 2 bases and J by 4 bases, with 10 bases left in between. The CDR3 extends over 15 amino acids. CDR3 DNA sequence: TGTGCCAGCAGCTTAGGACACCTCGGGGCCAACGTCCTGACTTTC. Its translation: CASSLGHLGANVLTF.

This clonotype was picked up many times. This chain links TRBV2 with TRBJ2-7; 7 nucleotides line up with TRBD2. The CDR3 extends over 15 amino acids. CDR1 and CDR2 from the germline V gene are SNHLY and FYNNEI. Unmatched junction bases numbered 11, after V lost 3 bases and J lost 6 bases. DNA of the CDR3: TGTGCCAGCAGTGATGAGGGCGGGAGTGGCCCCGAGCAGTACTTC. Translated, it gives CASSDEGGSGPEQYF. Supplemented by reference TRBV2 and TRBJ2-7, the full variable domain reads EPEVTQTPSHQVTQMGQEVILRCVPISNHLYFYWYRQILGQKVEFLVSFYNNEISEKSEIFDDQFSVERPDGSNFTLKIRSTKLEDSAMYFCASSDEGGSGPEQYFGPGTRLTVT.

This clonotype was counted ten times or more. V and J are TRBV12-5 and TRBJ2-1; D gene uncertain. V dropped 5 bases and J dropped 4 bases, with 12 bases sitting between them. The CDR3 length is 14 residues. CDR1 is LGHNT, CDR2 FRNRAP, per germline. The CDR3 nucleotides are TGTGCTAGTGGTCCCTGGACCGCGTACAATGAGCAGTTCTTC. Translation: CASGPWTAYNEQFF.

This clonotype was counted ten times or more. The V and J genes are TRBV12-3 or TRBV12-4 and TRBJ1-3, with D unclear. This CDR3 spans 14 amino acids. V lost 1 base, J lost 4 bases, and 8 bases lay in between. In nucleotides, the CDR3 is TGTGCCAGCAGTTTAGGACCCGGCGGAAACACCATATATTTT. Translation gives CASSLGPGGNTIYF.